A selection of T cell receptor beta chains follows, all from one sample in a study of identical twins. TCRdb re-derived calls from the 5' RACE reads in MiXCR, one entry per CDR3 protein. The profile shows about 690,000 distinct CDR3 sequences, 5.5% to 6.5% of them singletons. The sample taken for sequencing was naive T cells sorted from blood. These receptor sequences come from a man aged 18-30 years in good health. The CDR3 runs from the conserved cysteine through the conserved F or W. The D gene is left open where the match is weak. Clone sizes are given selectively: once, few, many, or a class where the clone is expanded.

D gene: .
J gene: TRBJ2-3
V gene: TRBV20-1
clone size: few
CDR3 length: 13
CDR3 protein: CSARFRSTDTQYF

D gene: TRBD1
J gene: TRBJ2-1
V gene: TRBV24-1
clone size: few
CDR3 length: 15
CDR3 protein: CATSDSGQGGNEQFF

D gene: .
J gene: TRBJ2-1
V gene: TRBV6-1
clone size: few
CDR3 length: 13
CDR3 protein: CASSPTQGDEQFF

D gene: TRBD2
J gene: TRBJ2-1
V gene: TRBV6-1
clone size: many
CDR3 length: 17
CDR3 protein: CASSHAGEREGMNEQFF

D gene: .
J gene: TRBJ2-7
V gene: TRBV7-8
clone size: many
CDR3 length: 15
CDR3 protein: CASSLGLGSAREQYF

D gene: TRBD2
J gene: TRBJ2-5
V gene: TRBV6-2/TRBV6-3
clone size: few
CDR3 length: 15
CDR3 protein: CASSYSLAPKETQYF

D gene: TRBD2
J gene: TRBJ2-7
V gene: TRBV20-1
clone size: few
CDR3 length: 18
CDR3 protein: CRGNKGGLAGLISYEQYF

D gene: .
J gene: TRBJ2-1
V gene: TRBV5-1
clone size: few
CDR3 length: 15
CDR3 protein: CASLPGDFSYNEQFF

D gene: .
J gene: TRBJ1-3
V gene: TRBV12-3/TRBV12-4
clone size: many
CDR3 length: 15
CDR3 protein: CASTGGAKRGNTIYF

D gene: TRBD2
J gene: TRBJ2-5
V gene: TRBV7-9
clone size: many
CDR3 length: 17
CDR3 protein: CASSPRGGSRSLETQYF

D gene: TRBD2
J gene: TRBJ2-5
V gene: TRBV20-1
clone size: many
CDR3 length: 13
CDR3 protein: CSARLAGMETQYF

D gene: TRBD1
J gene: TRBJ1-5
V gene: TRBV5-1
clone size: many
CDR3 length: 14
CDR3 protein: CASSLRAGGQPQHF

D gene: TRBD2
J gene: TRBJ2-2
V gene: TRBV5-1
clone size: .
CDR3 length: 17
CDR3 protein: CASSSVASGLNTGELFF

D gene: .
J gene: TRBJ2-7
V gene: TRBV7-9
clone size: .
CDR3 length: 14
CDR3 protein: CASRSIGAFYEQYF

D gene: .
J gene: TRBJ2-7
V gene: TRBV29-1
clone size: many
CDR3 length: 13
CDR3 protein: CSASGSLSYEQYF

D gene: .
J gene: TRBJ2-3
V gene: TRBV5-1
clone size: .
CDR3 length: 19
CDR3 protein: CASSRRARRPDTTTDTQYF

D gene: .
J gene: TRBJ2-7
V gene: TRBV6-1
clone size: many
CDR3 length: 13
CDR3 protein: CASSEVLVYEQYF

D gene: .
J gene: TRBJ1-1
V gene: TRBV7-2
clone size: few
CDR3 length: 12
CDR3 protein: CASSFVAPEAFF

D gene: .
J gene: TRBJ2-4
V gene: TRBV4-1
clone size: few
CDR3 length: 15
CDR3 protein: CASSLLQGAKNIQYF

D gene: .
J gene: TRBJ1-1
V gene: TRBV7-3
clone size: .
CDR3 length: 13
CDR3 protein: CASSLKVPGEAFF